This T cell receptor beta chain was sequenced for a study of blood T cell repertoires in COVID-19. Source study methods: Amplification of reference gene primers provided the estimated nucleated cell counts. Here immunoSEQ multiplex PCR was the method, and the copy in TCRdb shows in-frame clones only, minus some. The V and J calls and clone size come from that table; D and trimming were worked out from the DNA. This table holds 97,000 or so clones, over 75% found once. Sequences were obtained from peripheral blood. The sequence derives from a man aged 50-60 years with acute or convalescent COVID-19.

The DNA for the CDR3 is TGCGCCAGCAGCCCATCGACAGGGTCTGGGAATTCACCCCTCCACTTT. It specifies CASSPSTGSGNSPLHF. The J gene is TRBJ1-6, the V gene TRBV5-1; TRBD1 agrees at 7 bases. With V trimmed by 4 bases and J by 7 bases, 11 bases remained unmatched. The germline gives CDR1 SGHRS, CDR2 YFSETQ. The CDR3 is 16 residues long.